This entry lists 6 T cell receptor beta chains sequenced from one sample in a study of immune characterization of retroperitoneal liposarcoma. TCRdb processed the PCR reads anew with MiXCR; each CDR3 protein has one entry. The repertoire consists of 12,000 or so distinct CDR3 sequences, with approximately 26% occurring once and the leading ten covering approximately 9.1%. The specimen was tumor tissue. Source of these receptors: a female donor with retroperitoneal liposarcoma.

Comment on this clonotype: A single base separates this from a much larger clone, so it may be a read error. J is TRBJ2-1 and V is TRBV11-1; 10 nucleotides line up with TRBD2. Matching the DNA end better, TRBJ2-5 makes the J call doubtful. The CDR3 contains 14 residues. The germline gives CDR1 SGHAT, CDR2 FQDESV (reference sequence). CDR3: CDSSLNGLAGAQYF. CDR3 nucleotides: TGTGACAGCAGCTTAAATGGGCTAGCGGGAGCCCAGTACTTC.

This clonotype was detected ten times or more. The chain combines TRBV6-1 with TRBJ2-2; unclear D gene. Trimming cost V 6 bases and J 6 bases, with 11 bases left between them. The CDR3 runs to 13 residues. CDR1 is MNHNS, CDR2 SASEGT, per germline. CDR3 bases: TGTGCCAGCAGCCCCATCACACCCGGGGAGCTGTTTTTT. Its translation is CASSPITPGELFF.

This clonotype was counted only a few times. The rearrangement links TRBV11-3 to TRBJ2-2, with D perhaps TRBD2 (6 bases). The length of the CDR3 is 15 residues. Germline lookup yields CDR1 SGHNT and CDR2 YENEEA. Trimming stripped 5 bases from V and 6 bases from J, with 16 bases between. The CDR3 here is CASSEPGRGAGELFF. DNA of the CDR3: TGTGCCAGCAGCGAACCGGGCCGCGGGGCCGGGGAGCTGTTTTTT.

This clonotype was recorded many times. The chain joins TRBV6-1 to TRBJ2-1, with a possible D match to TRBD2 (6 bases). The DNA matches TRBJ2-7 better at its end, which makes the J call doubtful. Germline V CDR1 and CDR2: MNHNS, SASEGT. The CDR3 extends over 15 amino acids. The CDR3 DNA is TGTGCCAGCAGTACTAGAGACCGGAGGGCCTACGAGCAGTACTTC. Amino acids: CASSTRDRRAYEQYF.

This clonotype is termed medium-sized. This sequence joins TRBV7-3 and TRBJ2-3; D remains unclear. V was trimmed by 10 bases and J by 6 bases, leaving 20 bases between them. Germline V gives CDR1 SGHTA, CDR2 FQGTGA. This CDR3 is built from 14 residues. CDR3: CATKSQSAEDTQYF. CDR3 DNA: TGTGCCACCAAAAGCCAGTCCGCAGAGGATACGCAGTATTTT.

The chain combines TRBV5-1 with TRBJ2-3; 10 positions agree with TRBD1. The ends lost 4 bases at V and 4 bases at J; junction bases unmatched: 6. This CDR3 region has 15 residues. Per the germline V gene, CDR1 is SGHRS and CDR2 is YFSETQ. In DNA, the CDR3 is TGCGCCAGCAGCACGGGACAGGGGAGGGCAGATACGCAGTATTTT. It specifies CASSTGQGRADTQYF.